These 15 T cell receptor beta chains originate from one sample sequenced in a study of blood T cell repertoires in COVID-19. Clones were sequenced by immunoSEQ multiplex PCR, and TCRdb holds only the in-frame ones, with some missing. The repertoire holds some 200,000 clones, with nearly 90% as singletons. The sample comprised peripheral blood. These receptors originate from a young woman who had recovered from COVID-19.

The chain employs TRBV2 and TRBJ2-4; D is perhaps TRBD2 (5 bases). The length of the CDR3 is 11 residues. Germline CDR1 SNHLY, CDR2 FYNNEI. Trimming stripped 4 bases from V and 9 bases from J, with 7 bases between. The CDR3 DNA reads as TGTGCCAGCAGTGTAGAGGGCATTCAGTACTTC. This encodes CASSVEGIQYF. The full variable domain, with the rest looked up from reference TRBV2 and TRBJ2-4, is EPEVTQTPSHQVTQMGQEVILRCVPISNHLYFYWYRQILGQKVEFLVSFYNNEISEKSEIFDDQFSVERPDGSNFTLKIRSTKLEDSAMYFCASSVEGIQYFGAGTRLSVL.

The genes are TRBV6-5 and TRBJ1-1; D is unclear. Germline CDR1 reads MNHEY; CDR2 reads SVGAGI. V lost 7 bases to trimming and J lost 0 bases, with 15 bases between them. The CDR3 spans 15 residues. The CDR3 region has the DNA TGTGCCAGCACCCTAACCGGGGTACTGAACACTGAAGCTTTCTTT. Translating it yields CASTLTGVLNTEAFF.

The chain has TRBV19 and TRBJ2-7; 10 nucleotides line up with TRBD2. The CDR3 length is 13 residues. Trimming removed 8 bases from V and 1 base from J; junction bases left unmatched: 2. Germline V gene lookup returns CDR1 LNHDA and CDR2 SQIVND (reference sequence). The CDR3, as DNA: TGTGCCAGTTCTAGCGGGAGTTCCTACGAGCAGTACTTC. Protein sequence: CASSSGSSYEQYF.

This sequence joins TRBV10-3 and TRBJ2-1, with TRBD1 matching over 9 bases. The V gene's germline CDR1 is ENHRY and CDR2 SYGVKD. The CDR3 is 14 amino acids. Trimming at V came to 6 bases and at J to 7 bases, leaving 7 bases not matched to a gene. CDR3 coding DNA: TGTGCCATCAGGAGGGGGGACAGGGTTAATGAGCAGTTCTTC. This translates into CAIRRGDRVNEQFF.

This chain uses TRBV9 with TRBJ2-3, with a weak D call TRBD2 (6 bases). CDR1 is SGDLS, CDR2 YYNGEE, per germline. Trimming removed 0 bases at V and 5 bases at J, with 13 bases between. The length of the CDR3 is 15 residues. The CDR3 reads CASSVGGAGLDTQYF. CDR3 coding DNA: TGTGCCAGCAGCGTAGGTGGGGCGGGGTTAGATACGCAGTATTTT.

The genes are TRBV19 and TRBJ1-4, with 9 bases that match TRBD1. Germline CDR1 LNHDA, CDR2 SQIVND (reference sequence). V shed 6 bases, J shed 6 bases, and the junction held 8 bases outside the gene matches. This CDR3 is built from 15 residues. The CDR3 loop is CASSPTGGNDEKLFF. The DNA for the CDR3 is TGTGCCAGTAGCCCTACAGGGGGCAATGATGAAAAACTGTTTTTT.

The rearrangement joins TRBV7-2 to TRBJ2-2, with 11 bases aligning to TRBD1. Losses at the gene ends were 1 base for V and 5 bases for J; bases not matched to a gene: 6. The CDR3 is 17 residues long. Germline V lookup: CDR1 SGHTA, CDR2 FQGNSA. Written as DNA, the CDR3 is TGTGCCAGCAGCTTAGGAGGACAGGGGGCGTCGACCGGGGAGCTGTTTTTT. This encodes CASSLGGQGASTGELFF.

The rearrangement links TRBV7-9 to TRBJ2-3, with 8 bases aligning to TRBD2. Germline lookup yields CDR1 SEHNR and CDR2 FQNEAQ (reference sequence). With 6 bases clipped from V and 2 bases from J, the junction kept 13 bases outside the gene matches. This CDR3 has 17 residues. The CDR3 sequence is CASRRVVGGRHTDTQYF. The CDR3 region has the DNA TGTGCCAGCAGACGCGTCGTGGGCGGGAGGCACACAGATACGCAGTATTTT.

This clone was found once. This rearrangement joins TRBV24-1 to TRBJ2-3; 15 bases agree with TRBD2. This CDR3 region has 18 residues. The V gene's germline CDR1 is KGHDR and CDR2 SFDVKD. V gave up 9 bases and J gave up 1 base; unmatched junction bases: 10. In nucleotides, the CDR3 is TGTGCCACCCAACCGGGACTAGCGGGAGGTTGGGGCACAGATACGCAGTATTTT. As protein: CATQPGLAGGWGTDTQYF.

The gene calls are TRBV25-1 and TRBJ2-3; 13 nucleotides align to TRBD2. Germline lookup yields CDR1 MGHDK and CDR2 SYGVNS. Germline trimming cut 4 bases from V and 3 bases from J; bases unmatched to any gene: 4. The CDR3 spans 16 residues. CDR3 DNA sequence: TGTGCCAGCAGTGGGGAGGGACTAGCGGGAACAGATACGCAGTATTTT. Protein product: CASSGEGLAGTDTQYF. The variable domain in full, with the rest retrieved from reference TRBV25-1 and TRBJ2-3, is EADIYQTPRYLVIGTGKKITLECSQTMGHDKMYWYQQDPGMELHLIHYSYGVNSTEKGDLSSESTVSRIRTEHFPLTLESARPSHTSQYLCASSGEGLAGTDTQYFGPGTRLTVL.

The chain has TRBV5-6 and TRBJ1-5; no firm D call. The CDR3 loop spans 16 amino acids. V was trimmed by 2 bases and J by 6 bases, leaving 18 bases between them. From germline, CDR1 is SGHDT and CDR2 YYEEEE. The CDR3: CASSFSDAGSFQPQHF. CDR3 nucleotides: TGTGCCAGCAGCTTTAGTGATGCAGGTTCCTTTCAGCCCCAGCATTTT.

The rearrangement links TRBV30 to TRBJ2-1, with 8 bases lining up with TRBD2. The CDR3 spans 14 residues. Germline V lookup: CDR1 GTSNPN, CDR2 SVGIG (reference sequence). With V trimmed by 2 bases and J by 5 bases, 5 bases remained unmatched. CDR3 sequence reads: CAWSRREEHNEQFF. The DNA of the CDR3 is TGTGCCTGGAGTAGGCGGGAGGAACACAATGAGCAGTTCTTC.

The gene calls are TRBV5-1 and TRBJ2-7; a possible D gene is TRBD1 (6 bases). The CDR3 is made up of 13 amino acids. Trimming took off 4 bases at V and 3 bases at J, with 11 bases between the two ends. The germline gives CDR1 SGHRS, CDR2 YFSETQ. As DNA, the CDR3 is TGCGCCAGCAGCGGAATACAGGGCTACGAGCAGTACTTC. This sequence encodes CASSGIQGYEQYF.

This clone is a singleton in its sample. The chain couples TRBV12-3 or TRBV12-4 to TRBJ1-3; no clear D. The CDR3 is 13 amino acids. The germline V and J ends were trimmed by 6 bases and 4 bases, with 10 bases remaining between them. The CDR3 sequence: CASSSNGGNTIYF. In nucleotides, the CDR3 is TGTGCCAGCAGCTCCAACGGGGGAAACACCATATATTTT.

This rearrangement joins TRBV6-5 to TRBJ2-7; 7 nucleotides match TRBD2. This CDR3 spans 10 amino acids. With 11 bases clipped from V and 2 bases from J, the junction kept 0 bases outside the gene matches. Per germline, CDR1 MNHEY and CDR2 SVGAGI. The CDR3 DNA reads TGTGCCGCGGGGGCCTACGAGCAGTACTTC. Translation: CAAGAYEQYF.